The source of this TCR beta chain is a study of shared clonotypes between healthy human individuals. Participating donors were healthy, HIV-negative adults free of recent acute infections or vaccinations. The V and J ends lost 7 bases and 3 bases, in that order; junction bases with no gene match: 8. In germline, CDR1 is MNHNS, CDR2 SASEGT. The CDR3 runs 14 residues. Genomic DNA of every subset was divided equally among multiple immunoSEQ plates. Produced via immunoSEQ multiplex PCR; TCRdb's table is partial and in-frame only. Of over a million clones detected, about four fifths appear once; the ten largest clones hold roughly 0.62%.

Sequencing was done on a sample of memory CD4+ T cells from PBMCs. As to subset: CD45RA-negative fraction. This clonotype was sampled from a man between 18 and 35 years old in good health. Some clones in this sample may be carry-over from other donors' samples. The chain employs TRBV6-1 and TRBJ1-2, with TRBD1 matching 7 bases. The CDR3 DNA reads TGTGCCAGCAATACTCAGGGGGTTTACTATGGCTACACCTTC. Translating gives CASNTQGVYYGYTF.